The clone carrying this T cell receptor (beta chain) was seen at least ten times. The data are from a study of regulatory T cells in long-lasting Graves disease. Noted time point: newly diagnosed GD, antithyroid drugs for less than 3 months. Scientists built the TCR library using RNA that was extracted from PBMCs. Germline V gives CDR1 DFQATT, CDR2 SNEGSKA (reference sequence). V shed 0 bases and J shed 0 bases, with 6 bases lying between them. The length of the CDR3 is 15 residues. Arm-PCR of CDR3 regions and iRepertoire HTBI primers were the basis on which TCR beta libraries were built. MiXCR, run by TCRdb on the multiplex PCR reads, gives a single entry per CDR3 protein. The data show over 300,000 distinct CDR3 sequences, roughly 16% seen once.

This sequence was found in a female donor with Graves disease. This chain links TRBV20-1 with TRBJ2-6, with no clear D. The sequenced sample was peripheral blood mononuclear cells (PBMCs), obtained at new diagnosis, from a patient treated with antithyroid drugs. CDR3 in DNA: TGCAGTGCTAGAGACCTGAGCTCTGGGGCCAACGTCCTGACTTTC. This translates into CSARDLSSGANVLTF.